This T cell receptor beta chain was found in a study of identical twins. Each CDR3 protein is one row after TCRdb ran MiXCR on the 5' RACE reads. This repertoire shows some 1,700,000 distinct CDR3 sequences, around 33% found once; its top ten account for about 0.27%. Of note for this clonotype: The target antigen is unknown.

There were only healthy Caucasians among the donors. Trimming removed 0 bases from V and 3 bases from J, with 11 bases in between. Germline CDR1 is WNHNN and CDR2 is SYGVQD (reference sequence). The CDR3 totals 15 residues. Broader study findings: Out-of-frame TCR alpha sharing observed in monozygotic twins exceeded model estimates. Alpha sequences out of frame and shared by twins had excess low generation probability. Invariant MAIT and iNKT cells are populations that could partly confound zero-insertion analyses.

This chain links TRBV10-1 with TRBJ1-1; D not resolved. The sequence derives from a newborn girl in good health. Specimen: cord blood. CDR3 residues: CASSESSTGHTEAFF. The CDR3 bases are TGCGCCAGCAGTGAGTCCTCTACTGGACACACTGAAGCTTTCTTT.